These 2 T cell receptor beta chains were all obtained from the same sample, sequenced in a study of shared clonotypes between healthy human individuals. Generated by immunoSEQ multiplex PCR, the TCRdb table keeps only in-frame clones and is missing some. This table holds 1,400,000 or so clones, roughly 98.5% found once. Sequenced input: naive CD4+ T cells sorted from blood. The subset is: CD45RA+ positively selected. The source is a man younger than 40 in good health.

In DNA, the CDR3 is TGTGCCACCAGCAGATCACTGAATCAGCCCCAGCATTTT. Encoded protein: CATSRSLNQPQHF. This rearrangement joins TRBV15 to TRBJ1-5; the D is unclear. V lost 2 bases, J lost 4 bases, and 6 bases lay in between. CDR3 size: 13 residues. Germline CDR1 reads LNHNV; CDR2 reads YYDKDF (reference sequence). The full variable domain, with the rest looked up from reference TRBV15 and TRBJ1-5, is DAMVIQNPRYQVTQFGKPVTLSCSQTLNHNVMYWYQQKSSQAPKLLFHYYDKDFNNEADTPDNFQSRRPNTSFCFLDIRSPGLGDTAMYLCATSRSLNQPQHFGDGTRLSIL.

J is TRBJ1-4 and V is TRBV5-1; tentative D call: TRBD1 (6 bases). CDR3 size: 17 residues. The V end lost 5 bases, the J end lost 2 bases, and 19 bases lay between the germline ends. Germline V gives CDR1 SGHRS, CDR2 YFSETQ. The CDR3 DNA follows: TGCGCCAGCAGGTCTGGACAGTCCCCTAATACTAATGAAAAACTGTTTTTT. Translation gives CASRSGQSPNTNEKLFF. The whole variable domain, filled in from reference TRBV5-1 and TRBJ1-4, reads KAGVTQTPRYLIKTRGQQVTLSCSPISGHRSVSWYQQTPGQGLQFLFEYFSETQRNKGNFPGRFSGRQFSNSRSEMNVSTLELGDSALYLCASRSGQSPNTNEKLFFGSGTQLSVL.